The 18 T cell receptor beta chains presented below share a single source sample, sequenced in a study of cytomegalovirus exposure and HLA in healthy donors. PCR employed 60 Vbeta and 13 Jbeta primers. TCRdb's copy holds only in-frame clones and misses some; the assay was immunoSEQ multiplex PCR. Among about 100,000 clones listed, over 65% were seen once. Sequencing was done on a sample of PBMCs. The receptor set was obtained from a woman aged 55-75 years in good health and CMV-seronegative.

The rearrangement joins TRBV5-6 to TRBJ2-3; 8 nucleotides align to TRBD2. The V gene end was trimmed by 0 bases and the J gene end by 6 bases; junction bases not matched to a gene: 12. Germline V gene data show CDR1 as SGHDT and CDR2 as YYEEEE. The CDR3 covers 17 residues. CDR3 in DNA: TGTGCCAGCAGCTTGGAATATGAGCGGGGGACGGGGGATACGCAGTATTTT. Its translation: CASSLEYERGTGDTQYF.

In this sample, this clone turned up once. The rearrangement joins TRBV29-1 to TRBJ2-1; D possibly corresponds to TRBD2 (6 bases). Trimming left V 0 bases short and J 7 bases short, with 19 bases between. The CDR3 covers 16 residues. Germline-derived CDR1 and CDR2 are SQVTM and ANQGSEA. The CDR3 sequence: CSVEDPGALGDNEQFF. The CDR3 coding sequence is TGCAGCGTTGAAGATCCGGGAGCCCTAGGGGATAATGAGCAGTTCTTC.

The chain carries TRBV27 and TRBJ2-7; tentatively, D is TRBD2 (6 bases). The ends were cut back, 10 bases at V and 5 bases at J, with 21 bases in the middle. The CDR3 runs 14 residues. Germline CDR1 MNHEY, CDR2 SMNVEV (reference sequence). This CDR3 is CATFNRGYGNEQYF. The CDR3 DNA is TGTGCCACCTTTAATCGGGGGTACGGCAACGAGCAGTACTTC.

The chain employs TRBV30 and TRBJ1-5, with TRBD1 identical over 7 bases. V shed 2 bases and J 2 bases; nucleotides not matched to a gene: 3. CDR1 and CDR2 (germline): GTSNPN, SVGIG (reference sequence). This CDR3 spans 14 amino acids. This chain's CDR3 is CAWSTGQGNQPQHF. In DNA, the CDR3 is TGTGCCTGGAGTACTGGACAGGGCAATCAGCCCCAGCATTTT.

J is TRBJ2-2 and V is TRBV2, with 7 nucleotides matching TRBD2. This CDR3 has 16 residues. Germline trimming cut 10 bases from V and 0 bases from J; bases unmatched to any gene: 11. CDR1 and CDR2 (germline): SNHLY, FYNNEI. The CDR3 protein is CATSVHRGANTGELFF. As DNA, the CDR3 is TGTGCCACCAGCGTACACCGGGGGGCGAACACCGGGGAGCTGTTTTTT.

On this clone: Compared with germline, one end of the junction differs, possibly owing to a read error. The chain joins TRBV27 to TRBJ1-5; a possible D gene is TRBD1 (6 bases). This CDR3 is 15 amino acids long. Germline loops: CDR1 MNHEY, CDR2 SMNVEV (reference sequence). CDR3 sequence: CASSLLQGADQPQHF. The CDR3 nucleotides read TGTGCCAGCAGCTTATTACAGGGAGCGGATCAGCCCCAGCATTTT.

The chain employs TRBV19 and TRBJ2-7, with 8 bases matching TRBD2. V was clipped by 6 bases and J by 1 base; unmatched bases: 11. The CDR3 contains 16 residues. CDR1 and CDR2 from the germline V gene are LNHDA and SQIVND (reference sequence). CDR3 nucleotides: TGTGCCAGTAGCCTCTCGGCGGGAGGACCATCCTACGAGCAGTACTTC. Its translation is CASSLSAGGPSYEQYF.

The V call is TRBV5-1, the J call TRBJ1-1; D unresolved. The CDR3 is made up of 15 amino acids. V was trimmed by 0 bases and J by 5 bases, leaving 14 bases between them. Germline assignment: CDR1 SGHRS and CDR2 YFSETQ. CDR3 sequence: CASSLGLSRGTEAFF. The CDR3 DNA reads TGCGCCAGCAGCTTGGGACTCTCCAGAGGGACTGAAGCTTTCTTT.

The J gene is TRBJ2-7, the V gene TRBV7-2; D possibly corresponds to TRBD2 (6 bases). This CDR3 has 15 amino acids. The ends were cut back, 3 bases at V and 2 bases at J, with 14 bases in the middle. The V gene's germline CDR1 is SGHTA and CDR2 FQGNSA. CDR3 bases: TGTGCCAGCAGCTTGGGACTGAACCGCGCCTACGAGCAGTACTTC. Translated, it gives CASSLGLNRAYEQYF.

The chain has TRBV7-2 and TRBJ2-1, with 9 bases matching TRBD2. With 7 bases clipped from V and 4 bases from J, the junction kept 14 bases outside the gene matches. This CDR3 has 17 amino acids. Germline loops: CDR1 SGHTA, CDR2 FQGNSA. CDR3 loop: CASKEGGSGSIYNEQFF. The CDR3 bases are TGTGCCAGCAAGGAGGGGGGTAGCGGGAGTATTTACAATGAGCAGTTCTTC.

This sequence joins TRBV4-3 and TRBJ1-2, with D perhaps TRBD1 (5 bases). The CDR3 covers 18 residues. Trimming took off 0 bases at V and 4 bases at J, with 21 bases between the two ends. CDR1 is LGHNA and CDR2 is YSLEER in the germline V gene. The CDR3 reads CASSQDRRTYNFGYGYTF. The CDR3 DNA follows: TGCGCCAGCAGCCAAGATAGAAGGACATACAACTTTGGCTATGGCTACACCTTC.

The genes are TRBV5-6 and TRBJ2-5; 9 bases agree with TRBD2. The CDR3 sequence is 18 residues long. Trimming cost V 3 bases and J 2 bases; bases outside gene matches: 14. Looked up from germline, CDR1 is SGHDT and CDR2 is YYEEEE. The CDR3 region has the DNA TGTGCCAGCAGCTCGGTTGGAGCGGGGGGCCCCCCTCAAGAGACCCAGTACTTC. Translated, it gives CASSSVGAGGPPQETQYF.

This rearrangement joins TRBV6-4 to TRBJ2-2; 10 positions agree with TRBD2. V lost 2 bases to trimming and J lost 5 bases; unmatched junction nucleotides: 5. The germline CDR1 and CDR2 sequences are MRHNA and SNTAGT. The CDR3 covers 16 residues. CDR3 region: CASSDGSGRGTGELFF. The CDR3 DNA follows: TGTGCCAGCAGTGACGGCAGCGGGAGGGGAACCGGGGAGCTGTTTTTT.

The chain links TRBV6-1 to TRBJ2-3; no clear D. Per the germline V gene, CDR1 is MNHNS and CDR2 is SASEGT. V lost 6 bases to trimming and J lost 2 bases, with 12 bases between them. This CDR3 region has 14 residues. In DNA form, the CDR3 reads TGTGCCAGCAGAAGACACCGCACCACAGATACGCAGTATTTT. Protein product: CASRRHRTTDTQYF.

This chain connects TRBV7-2 to TRBJ1-1; D gene unclear. This CDR3 spans 13 amino acids. V dropped 2 bases and J dropped 4 bases, with 8 bases sitting between them. Germline CDR1 reads SGHTA; CDR2 reads FQGNSA. In DNA form, the CDR3 reads TGTGCCAGCAGCTTAACCGAGAGCACTGAAGCTTTCTTT. Its protein product is CASSLTESTEAFF.

The V and J genes are TRBV10-1 and TRBJ1-1; the D gene is possibly TRBD1 (5 bases). This CDR3 spans 14 amino acids. V was trimmed by 4 bases and J by 10 bases, leaving 19 bases between them. From germline, CDR1 is WNHNN and CDR2 SYGVQD (reference sequence). In DNA, the CDR3 is TGCGCCAGCAGTGTAGCAGGGATTCCAACGGGAGCTTTCTTT. Its translation: CASSVAGIPTGAFF.

This chain links TRBV5-1 with TRBJ2-3; the D gene is possibly TRBD1 (5 bases). Looked up from germline, CDR1 is SGHRS and CDR2 is YFSETQ. This CDR3 spans 14 amino acids. Trimming cost V 2 bases and J 1 base, with 8 bases left between them. CDR3 bases: TGCGCCAGCAGCTTACAAGGGGGCACAGATACGCAGTATTTT. This encodes CASSLQGGTDTQYF.

The chain has TRBV7-9 and TRBJ2-5; D may be TRBD1 (6 bases). Deletions cut 5 bases from V and 3 bases from J, with 10 bases between. This CDR3 is built from 13 residues. Germline CDR1 and CDR2: SEHNR and FQNEAQ (reference sequence). CDR3 nucleotides: TGTGCCAGCAGCCCATGGACAGAAGAGACCCAGTACTTC. Protein sequence: CASSPWTEETQYF.